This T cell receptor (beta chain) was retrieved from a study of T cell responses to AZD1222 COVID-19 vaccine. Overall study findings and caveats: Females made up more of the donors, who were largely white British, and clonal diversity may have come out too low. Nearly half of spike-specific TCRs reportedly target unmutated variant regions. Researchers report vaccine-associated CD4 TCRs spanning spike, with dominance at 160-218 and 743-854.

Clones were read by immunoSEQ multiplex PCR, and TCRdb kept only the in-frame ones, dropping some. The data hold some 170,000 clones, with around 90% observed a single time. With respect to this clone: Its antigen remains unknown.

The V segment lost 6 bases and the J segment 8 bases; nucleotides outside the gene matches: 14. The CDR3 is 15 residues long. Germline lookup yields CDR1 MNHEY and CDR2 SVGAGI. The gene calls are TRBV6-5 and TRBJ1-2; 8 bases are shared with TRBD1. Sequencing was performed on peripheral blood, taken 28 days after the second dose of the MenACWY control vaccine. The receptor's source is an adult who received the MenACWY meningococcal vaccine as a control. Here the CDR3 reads CASRGGTGETRGYTF. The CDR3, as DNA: TGTGCCAGCAGAGGTGGGACAGGAGAAACGCGGGGCTACACCTTC.